A single sample gave rise to the 7 T cell receptor beta chains below, sequenced in a study of post-analysis software for immune sequencing data. Carried by the TCR beta cDNA libraries were unique molecular identifiers. Using its own MiXCR run on the PCR reads, TCRdb lists one record per CDR3 protein. The sample has roughly 650,000 distinct CDR3 sequences; 55% to 60% are singletons. Study-wide points: Comparison of patients with controls showed a handful of TRBV segments more frequent in patients, TRBV5-6, TRBV5-1 and TRBV20-1 among them.

No antigens are known for them. The source material was blood. These receptors all come from a girl aged 2 to 10 with multiple sclerosis.

This clonotype came up a few times. The junction departs from germline at one end; a sequencing error may be responsible. V is TRBV6-2 or TRBV6-3 and J is TRBJ2-1; D unclear. Germline V gene lookup returns CDR1 MNHEY and CDR2 SVGEGT. This CDR3 contains 15 residues. CDR3 residues: CASSYSGNSNNEQFF. The CDR3 coding sequence is TGTGCCAGCAGTTACTCGGGCAACTCCAACAATGAGCAGTTCTTC.

This clonotype was seen more than once but under ten times. The chain is built from TRBV10-3 and TRBJ2-5, with a weak D call TRBD2 (6 bases). CDR1 is ENHRY, CDR2 SYGVKD, per germline. V was cut by 5 bases and J by 3 bases, with 10 bases left in between. This CDR3 is built from 13 residues. The DNA for the CDR3 is TGTGCCATCAGTCTTAGCGGAGAAGAGACCCAGTACTTC. Protein sequence: CAISLSGEETQYF.

The rearrangement links TRBV27 to TRBJ2-3, with TRBD2 matching over 11 bases. The germline CDR1 and CDR2 sequences are MNHEY and SMNVEV (reference sequence). V was clipped by 3 bases and J by 5 bases; unmatched bases: 4. The length of the CDR3 is 15 residues. The CDR3 DNA is TGTGCCAGCAGTTTGATTCTAGCGGGGGGAGATACGCAGTATTTT. Translating it yields CASSLILAGGDTQYF.

The V and J genes are TRBV11-2 and TRBJ1-2; D gene ambiguous. Trimming pared 5 bases from V and 3 bases from J, leaving 10 bases between. Germline V CDR1 and CDR2: SGHAT, FQNNGV. CDR3 length: 13 amino acids. CDR3 DNA sequence: TGTGCCAGCAGCCTGAACGGGGACTATGGCTACACCTTC. Its protein is CASSLNGDYGYTF. Looking up the rest from reference TRBV11-2 and TRBJ1-2 gives the full variable domain: EAGVAQSPRYKIIEKRQSVAFWCNPISGHATLYWYQQILGQGPKLLIQFQNNGVVDDSQLPKDRFSAERLKGVDSTLKIQPAKLEDSAVYLCASSLNGDYGYTFGSGTRLTVV.

The V call is TRBV12-3 or TRBV12-4, the J call TRBJ1-2; D is possibly TRBD1 (5 bases). Deletions cut 7 bases from V and 3 bases from J, with 18 bases between. The CDR3 sequence is 15 residues long. CDR3 sequence: CASTTQGAGYYGYTF. For the CDR3, the DNA is TGTGCCAGCACGACGCAGGGAGCTGGGTACTATGGCTACACCTTC.

In the case of this clonotype: One end of the junction fails to match germline, which may point to a read error. The chain recombines TRBV11-2 with TRBJ2-1; D is perhaps TRBD1 (6 bases). From germline, CDR1 is SGHAT and CDR2 FQNNGV. The CDR3 has 14 amino acids. The CDR3 spells CANSFGQSYNEQFF. The CDR3 nucleotides read TGTGCCAACAGCTTCGGACAGTCCTACAATGAGCAGTTCTTC.

The chain couples TRBV10-3 to TRBJ2-6, with 8 nucleotides matching TRBD1. CDR3 length: 15 residues. V dropped 5 bases and J dropped 3; count of bases not matched to a gene: 3. The V gene's germline CDR1 is ENHRY and CDR2 SYGVKD. The chain's CDR3 is CAISPGGGGANVLTF. The CDR3 nucleotides are TGTGCCATCAGTCCAGGGGGCGGTGGGGCCAACGTCCTGACTTTC.